Listed below are T cell receptor beta chains from one sample, sequenced in a study of technical replicates of blood from a few donors. Data came from immunoSEQ multiplex PCR; TCRdb stores just in-frame clones and leaves some out. The profile covers almost 70,000 clones, with 90% to 95% appearing a single time and roughly 4.3% taken by the ten largest. The sequencing sample was made of PBMCs. All receptors come from a human donor in good health. Some clones in this sample may be carry-over from other donors' samples. Each CDR3 is given with its conserved first and last residue. A D gene is named only where the DNA matches it firmly. Clone size appears in some rows only: once, few, many, or a class for an expanded clone.

j_gene: TRBJ2-7; d_gene: .; v_gene: TRBV7-6; abundance: .; CDR3aa: CASSSESGVSLEQYF; CDR3nt: TGTGCCAGCAGCTCCGAATCGGGGGTATCCCTCGAGCAGTACTTC
j_gene: TRBJ1-5; d_gene: .; v_gene: TRBV6-1; abundance: once; CDR3aa: CASSEVSGWEGNQPQHF; CDR3nt: TGTGCCAGCAGTGAAGTCAGCGGGTGGGAGGGCAATCAGCCCCAGCATTTT
j_gene: TRBJ2-7; d_gene: TRBD2; v_gene: TRBV6-5; abundance: .; CDR3aa: CASSYSGGRASEQYF; CDR3nt: TGTGCCAGCAGTTACTCCGGCGGGAGGGCCTCCGAGCAGTACTTC
j_gene: TRBJ1-6; d_gene: TRBD1; v_gene: TRBV7-9; abundance: .; CDR3aa: CASSLEGAKDSPLHF; CDR3nt: TGTGCCAGCAGCTTAGAGGGGGCGAAGGATTCACCCCTCCACTTT
j_gene: TRBJ2-7; d_gene: TRBD2; v_gene: TRBV7-2; abundance: .; CDR3aa: CASSLTSGLTYEQYF; CDR3nt: TGTGCCAGCAGCTTGACTAGCGGGTTGACCTACGAGCAGTACTTC
j_gene: TRBJ2-7; d_gene: TRBD1; v_gene: TRBV4-2; abundance: .; CDR3aa: CASRSTGGRSYEQYF; CDR3nt: TGTGCCAGCAGATCCACAGGGGGCAGGTCCTACGAGCAGTACTTC
j_gene: TRBJ1-2; d_gene: .; v_gene: TRBV4-1; abundance: .; CDR3aa: CASSLAPTGGYGYTF; CDR3nt: TGCGCCAGCAGCCTTGCCCCGACAGGCGGTTATGGCTACACCTTC
j_gene: TRBJ2-3; d_gene: TRBD2; v_gene: TRBV7-3; abundance: .; CDR3aa: CASSRLAGGVDTQYF; CDR3nt: TGTGCCAGCAGCCGACTAGCGGGGGGAGTGGACACGCAGTATTTT
j_gene: TRBJ2-7; d_gene: .; v_gene: TRBV18; abundance: .; CDR3aa: CASSPPSRTGYEQYF; CDR3nt: TGTGCCAGCTCACCTCCATCACGTACAGGGTACGAGCAGTACTTC
j_gene: TRBJ2-5; d_gene: .; v_gene: TRBV19; abundance: .; CDR3aa: CASSIISGIRPETQYF; CDR3nt: TGTGCCAGTAGTATTATTTCAGGGATCCGTCCAGAGACCCAGTACTTC
j_gene: TRBJ1-2; d_gene: .; v_gene: TRBV5-4; abundance: .; CDR3aa: CASSPRGGANYGYTF; CDR3nt: TGTGCCAGCAGCCCTAGAGGCGGAGCTAACTATGGCTACACCTTC
j_gene: TRBJ2-7; d_gene: TRBD2; v_gene: TRBV27; abundance: few; CDR3aa: CASSLRFGGAAYEQYF; CDR3nt: TGTGCCAGCAGTTTAAGGTTCGGGGGGGCGGCCTACGAGCAGTACTTC
j_gene: TRBJ2-7; d_gene: TRBD2; v_gene: TRBV5-5; abundance: few; CDR3aa: CASSLVPTSGGYEQYF; CDR3nt: TGTGCCAGCAGCTTGGTTCCCACTAGCGGGGGCTACGAGCAGTACTTC
j_gene: TRBJ2-1; d_gene: .; v_gene: TRBV6-1; abundance: .; CDR3aa: CASSERGSAYNEQFF; CDR3nt: TGTGCCAGCAGTGAACGGGGTAGTGCCTACAATGAGCAGTTCTTC
j_gene: TRBJ1-2; d_gene: .; v_gene: TRBV5-4; abundance: .; CDR3aa: CASRRIGSADYGYTF; CDR3nt: TGTGCCAGCAGACGGATTGGGTCGGCGGACTATGGCTACACCTTC
j_gene: TRBJ1-2; d_gene: .; v_gene: TRBV6-1; abundance: .; CDR3aa: CASSDQVRGRNGYTF; CDR3nt: TGTGCCAGCAGTGATCAGGTTCGGGGGAGGAATGGCTACACCTTC
j_gene: TRBJ1-5; d_gene: .; v_gene: TRBV7-9; abundance: .; CDR3aa: CASSLSGGDQPQHF; CDR3nt: TGTGCCAGCAGCTTATCCGGGGGGGACCAGCCCCAGCATTTT
j_gene: TRBJ1-5; d_gene: TRBD1; v_gene: TRBV19; abundance: .; CDR3aa: CASRGTGAVSQHF; CDR3nt: TGTGCCAGTAGGGGGACAGGCGCTGTGTCCCAGCATTTT
j_gene: TRBJ1-5; d_gene: TRBD1; v_gene: TRBV6-1; abundance: .; CDR3aa: CASSGTGVANQPQHF; CDR3nt: TGTGCCAGCAGTGGAACAGGGGTGGCCAATCAGCCCCAGCATTTT
j_gene: TRBJ1-4; d_gene: .; v_gene: TRBV4-1; abundance: .; CDR3aa: CASSRVGGREKLFF; CDR3nt: TGCGCCAGCAGCAGGGTGGGGGGGCGGGAAAAACTGTTTTTT
j_gene: TRBJ2-5; d_gene: .; v_gene: TRBV19; abundance: .; CDR3aa: CASNPSGFGETQYF; CDR3nt: TGTGCCAGTAATCCGTCCGGGTTCGGGGAGACCCAGTACTTC
j_gene: TRBJ2-7; d_gene: TRBD1; v_gene: TRBV5-8; abundance: .; CDR3aa: CASSGGNRGFYEQYF; CDR3nt: TGTGCCAGCAGCGGAGGTAACAGGGGATTCTACGAGCAGTACTTC
j_gene: TRBJ2-4; d_gene: .; v_gene: TRBV4-3; abundance: many; CDR3aa: CASSQELQGRDIQYF; CDR3nt: TGCGCCAGCAGCCAAGAGCTACAGGGACGGGACATTCAGTACTTC
j_gene: TRBJ2-5; d_gene: .; v_gene: TRBV6-6; abundance: .; CDR3aa: CASSRPGVGETQYF; CDR3nt: TGTGCCAGCAGTCGACCGGGGGTTGGAGAGACCCAGTACTTC
j_gene: TRBJ2-3; d_gene: TRBD2; v_gene: TRBV7-3; abundance: .; CDR3aa: CASSTGRGAYTDTQYF; CDR3nt: TGTGCCAGCAGCACCGGGCGGGGGGCTTACACAGATACGCAGTATTTT
j_gene: TRBJ1-2; d_gene: .; v_gene: TRBV7-6; abundance: .; CDR3aa: CASSLSAGSNYGYTF; CDR3nt: TGTGCCAGCAGCTTAAGCGCTGGGTCTAACTATGGCTACACCTTC
j_gene: TRBJ2-1; d_gene: TRBD2; v_gene: TRBV4-2; abundance: .; CDR3aa: CASSQESSGNNEQFF; CDR3nt: TGTGCCAGCAGCCAAGAAAGTAGCGGGAACAATGAGCAGTTCTTC
j_gene: TRBJ2-7; d_gene: .; v_gene: TRBV7-9; abundance: .; CDR3aa: CASSFSLYEQYF; CDR3nt: TGTGCCAGCAGCTTTAGTCTCTACGAGCAGTACTTC
j_gene: TRBJ1-4; d_gene: TRBD1; v_gene: TRBV5-6; abundance: few; CDR3aa: CASSETGVTNEKLFF; CDR3nt: TGTGCCAGCAGCGAAACAGGGGTAACTAATGAAAAACTGTTTTTT
j_gene: TRBJ2-4; d_gene: TRBD2; v_gene: TRBV10-3; abundance: .; CDR3aa: CAISPSGGENIQYF; CDR3nt: TGTGCCATCAGCCCCTCGGGAGGGGAAAACATTCAGTACTTC
j_gene: TRBJ2-6; d_gene: .; v_gene: TRBV6-1; abundance: .; CDR3aa: CASSGGSSGANVLTF; CDR3nt: TGTGCCAGCAGTGGGGGCTCCTCTGGGGCCAACGTCCTGACTTTC
j_gene: TRBJ1-5; d_gene: .; v_gene: TRBV15; abundance: .; CDR3aa: CATSSQNQPQHF; CDR3nt: TGTGCCACCAGCAGCCAAAATCAGCCCCAGCATTTT
j_gene: TRBJ1-2; d_gene: TRBD1; v_gene: TRBV19; abundance: .; CDR3aa: CASSYIPGQGSYGYTF; CDR3nt: TGTGCCAGTAGTTACATTCCGGGACAGGGAAGCTATGGCTACACCTTC
j_gene: TRBJ2-1; d_gene: TRBD2; v_gene: TRBV13; abundance: .; CDR3aa: CASSFQAGVKFF; CDR3nt: TGTGCCAGCAGCTTTCAAGCGGGAGTCAAGTTCTTC
j_gene: TRBJ2-1; d_gene: TRBD2; v_gene: TRBV2; abundance: .; CDR3aa: CATREGRNNEQFF; CDR3nt: TGTGCCACAAGGGAGGGAAGAAACAATGAGCAGTTCTTC
j_gene: TRBJ2-1; d_gene: .; v_gene: TRBV5-1; abundance: .; CDR3aa: CASSPGLFNEQFF; CDR3nt: TGCGCCAGCAGCCCCGGTCTCTTCAATGAGCAGTTCTTC
j_gene: TRBJ2-5; d_gene: TRBD1; v_gene: TRBV10-3; abundance: .; CDR3aa: CAISAGTGLETQYF; CDR3nt: TGTGCCATCAGTGCCGGGACAGGGTTAGAGACCCAGTACTTC
j_gene: TRBJ1-1; d_gene: .; v_gene: TRBV2; abundance: .; CDR3aa: CASSEAGTANTEAFF; CDR3nt: TGTGCCAGCAGTGAGGCGGGGACGGCCAACACTGAAGCTTTCTTT
j_gene: TRBJ1-5; d_gene: .; v_gene: TRBV7-9; abundance: once; CDR3aa: CASSPGGGNQPQHF; CDR3nt: TGTGCCAGCAGCCCCGGCGGGGGGAATCAGCCCCAGCATTTT
j_gene: TRBJ2-7; d_gene: TRBD1; v_gene: TRBV11-3; abundance: few; CDR3aa: CASSSGTGAYEQYF; CDR3nt: TGTGCCAGCAGCTCCGGGACAGGTGCCTACGAGCAGTACTTC
j_gene: TRBJ2-7; d_gene: .; v_gene: TRBV2; abundance: .; CDR3aa: CASSLLQGSNEQYF; CDR3nt: TGTGCCAGCAGTCTGCTACAGGGATCAAACGAGCAGTACTTC
j_gene: TRBJ2-7; d_gene: TRBD2; v_gene: TRBV7-3; abundance: .; CDR3aa: CASSLGAGTLREQYF; CDR3nt: TGTGCCAGCAGCTTAGGAGCGGGGACCCTACGCGAGCAGTACTTC
j_gene: TRBJ1-1; d_gene: .; v_gene: TRBV20-1; abundance: .; CDR3aa: CSAPHGTEAFF; CDR3nt: TGCAGTGCACCACACGGGACTGAAGCTTTCTTT